One and the same sample provided the 17 T cell receptor beta chains below, sequenced in a study of OX40 agonist ivuxolimab in advanced cancers. Profiling relied on immunoSEQ multiplex PCR, and the TCRdb table lists in-frame clones only, not all of them. In the table there are about 31,000 clones, 80% to 90% of which are singletons. The source was CD4+ or CD8+ T cells sorted from blood, collected in a trial of the OX40 agonist ivuxolimab. All receptors derive from an adult with an advanced solid tumor such as melanoma, head and neck, liver or kidney cancer.

The chain couples TRBV19 to TRBJ2-3, with a possible D match to TRBD2 (5 bases). Trimming shortened V by 6 bases and J by 2 bases, and 12 bases separated the two germline ends. Per germline, CDR1 LNHDA and CDR2 SQIVND (reference sequence). The CDR3 covers 14 residues. Here the CDR3 reads CASSPGIDTDTQYF. CDR3 coding DNA: TGTGCCAGTAGCCCGGGAATTGACACAGATACGCAGTATTTT.

The rearrangement uses TRBV19 and TRBJ2-5, with D tentatively TRBD1 or TRBD2 (5 bases each). The CDR3 is 14 amino acids. With 0 bases removed from V and 6 bases from J, the gap between germline ends came to 11 bases. Germline CDR1 LNHDA, CDR2 SQIVND (reference sequence). CDR3 protein: CASSIDGGPQTQYF. CDR3 nucleotides: TGTGCCAGTAGTATAGATGGGGGACCCCAGACCCAGTACTTC.

This chain links TRBV7-2 with TRBJ2-1; possible D gene TRBD2, 5 bases. The CDR3 runs 14 residues. Germline V CDR1 and CDR2: SGHTA, FQGNSA. The V end lost 4 bases, the J end lost 5 bases, and 12 bases lay between the germline ends. The CDR3 region is CASSSPRGNNEQFF. The CDR3 coding sequence is TGTGCCAGCAGCTCGCCGCGAGGGAACAATGAGCAGTTCTTC. The full variable domain, in which reference TRBV7-2 and TRBJ2-1 provide the parts outside the CDR3, is GAGVSQSPSNKVTEKGKDVELRCDPISGHTALYWYRQSLGQGLEFLIYFQGNSAPDKSGLPSDRFSAERTGGSVSTLTIQRTQQEDSAVYLCASSSPRGNNEQFFGPGTRLTVL.

The V call is TRBV29-1, the J call TRBJ2-1; no clear D. The CDR3 extends over 14 amino acids. The V end was cut by 1 base, the J end by 4 bases, with 11 bases between. Germline CDR1 SQVTM, CDR2 ANQGSEA. CDR3 region: CSVEGRTGYNEQFF. As DNA, the CDR3 is TGCAGCGTTGAAGGCCGCACTGGTTACAATGAGCAGTTCTTC.

The gene calls are TRBV5-4 and TRBJ2-7; 9 nucleotides match TRBD1. Unmatched junction bases numbered 5, after V lost 2 bases and J lost 2 bases. The CDR3 sequence is 15 residues long. Germline CDR1 and CDR2: SGHNT and YYREEE (reference sequence). Written as DNA, the CDR3 is TGTGCCAGCAGCTTATCCGGGACAGGGACCTACGAGCAGTACTTC. This translates into CASSLSGTGTYEQYF.

The chain combines TRBV5-1 with TRBJ2-3, with D tentatively TRBD2 (6 bases). The germline V gene encodes CDR1 SGHRS and CDR2 YFSETQ. V was shortened by 4 bases and J by 1 base, with 13 bases between the two germline ends. CDR3 length: 15 residues. CDR3 in DNA: TGCGCCAGCAGCCCGATAGCGGCTCGCACAGATACGCAGTATTTT. Amino acid sequence: CASSPIAARTDTQYF.

The V call is TRBV18, the J call TRBJ1-3; possibly TRBD1 for D (6 bases). CDR3 length equals 16 residues. In germline, CDR1 is KGHSH, CDR2 LQKENI. V was pared by 3 bases and J by 1 base, with 13 bases between. The DNA for the CDR3 is TGTGCCAGCTCACCTTACAGGGTACTGTCTGGAAACACCATATATTTT. Protein: CASSPYRVLSGNTIYF.

In its sample, this clone was seen once. This chain uses TRBV6-5 with TRBJ1-5; 7 bases map to TRBD1. Germline V gene data show CDR1 as MNHEY and CDR2 as SVGAGI. With V trimmed by 7 bases and J by 4 bases, 10 bases remained unmatched. This CDR3 comprises 15 residues. The CDR3 coding sequence is TGTGCCAGCACCGAAACGGACAGGTATAATCAGCCCCAGCATTTT. This codes for CASTETDRYNQPQHF.

The chain couples TRBV11-2 to TRBJ1-5, with D perhaps TRBD1 (6 bases). V lost 5 bases and J 0 bases, leaving 8 bases between the germline ends. This CDR3 is built from 14 residues. Germline CDR1 and CDR2: SGHAT and FQNNGV. CDR3 amino acids: CASSTGFSNQPQHF. The CDR3 DNA follows: TGTGCCAGCAGCACAGGGTTTAGCAATCAGCCCCAGCATTTT.

The V and J genes are TRBV15 and TRBJ2-7, with 8 bases aligning to TRBD1. From germline, CDR1 is LNHNV and CDR2 YYDKDF (reference sequence). The CDR3 length is 16 residues. Germline trimming cut 0 bases from V and 4 bases from J; bases unmatched to any gene: 8. CDR3: CATSRDLGTGGYEQYF. CDR3 nucleotide sequence: TGTGCCACCAGCAGAGATTTGGGGACAGGCGGATACGAGCAGTACTTC.

The genes are TRBV11-3 and TRBJ2-2; TRBD1 or TRBD2 may be the D gene (5 bases each). The V end lost 6 bases, the J end lost 1 base, and 12 bases lay between the germline ends. The germline gives CDR1 SGHNT, CDR2 YENEEA. The CDR3 consists of 15 residues. CDR3 DNA: TGTGCCAGCAGTTCCGGGACGAAGAACACCGGGGAGCTGTTTTTT. Its translation: CASSSGTKNTGELFF.

The chain employs TRBV6-5 and TRBJ1-5, with D possibly being TRBD1 (6 bases). V gave up 8 bases and J gave up 3 bases, with 17 bases separating them. Germline lookup yields CDR1 MNHEY and CDR2 SVGAGI. The CDR3 is made up of 15 amino acids. The CDR3 region has the DNA TGTGCCAGCGGGGAAATCAGGGGTGCCAATCAGCCCCAGCATTTT. Amino acid sequence: CASGEIRGANQPQHF.

The chain uses TRBV13 and TRBJ2-7, with D perhaps matching TRBD1 or TRBD2 (5 bases each). Trimming took 0 bases from V and 5 from J, leaving 20 bases between them. The CDR3 totals 17 residues. Germline CDR1 reads PRHDT; CDR2 reads FYEKMQ (reference sequence). In DNA form, the CDR3 reads TGTGCCAGCAGCTTAGGCCCACTCGCAGGGAGATGGAACGAGCAGTACTTC. Its translation: CASSLGPLAGRWNEQYF.

V and J are TRBV5-6 and TRBJ2-7, with D perhaps matching TRBD1 (5 bases). Between the trimmed V and J ends, which lost 2 bases and 4 bases, there was a span of 13 bases. Germline loops: CDR1 SGHDT, CDR2 YYEEEE. This CDR3 has 14 residues. CDR3 sequence: CASSFYYRPYEQYF. The DNA for the CDR3 is TGTGCCAGCAGCTTTTACTACAGGCCGTACGAGCAGTACTTC.

The chain is built from TRBV27 and TRBJ1-4, with a possible D match to TRBD1 (5 bases). CDR3 length equals 16 residues. The germline CDR1 and CDR2 sequences are MNHEY and SMNVEV (reference sequence). Trimming shortened V by 0 bases and J by 5 bases, and 13 bases separated the two germline ends. The CDR3 DNA reads TGTGCCAGCAGTTTATCAATTCTCAGGGCGAATGAAAAACTGTTTTTT. Protein: CASSLSILRANEKLFF.

The chain links TRBV28 to TRBJ2-3, with D perhaps matching TRBD1 (6 bases). Trimming removed 10 bases from V and 0 bases from J, with 14 bases in between. The CDR3 consists of 14 residues. Germline V gene sequence: CDR1 MDHEN, CDR2 SYDVKM. The CDR3 coding sequence is TGTGCCACCTCCGGGACAACTAGCACAGATACGCAGTATTTT. Its protein is CATSGTTSTDTQYF.

The genes are TRBV6-6 and TRBJ1-5; TRBD1 matches at 7 bases. The germline gives CDR1 MNHNY, CDR2 SVGAGI (reference sequence). The CDR3 length is 15 residues. The V segment lost 6 bases and the J segment 1 base; nucleotides outside the gene matches: 6. The CDR3 is CASRTGQASNQPQHF. Written as DNA, the CDR3 is TGTGCCAGCAGGACCGGACAGGCGAGCAATCAGCCCCAGCATTTT.